The 2 T cell receptor beta chains in this list originate from one sample, sequenced in a study of T cells in Graves' hyperthyroidism and ophthalmopathy. RNA transcripts gave rise to amplified TCR beta CDR3 regions. First-round RT-PCR of the TCR CDR3 relied on the HTBI primer set. TCRdb fed the multiplex PCR reads into MiXCR, producing one record per CDR3 protein. The sample holds some 440,000 distinct CDR3 sequences; around a sixth are singletons and the top ten take roughly an eighth. Sequenced input: blood. The receptors stem from a woman aged 18-29 years with Graves' hyperthyroidism.

This clonotype was seen many times. The CDR3 DNA reads TGTGCCAGCAGCCGGGAGGTGTGGACAGATACGCAGTATTTT. Translated, it gives CASSREVWTDTQYF. V usage is TRBV2 and J usage is TRBJ2-3, with 7 bases matching TRBD2. The CDR3 covers 14 residues. Germline V lookup: CDR1 SNHLY, CDR2 FYNNEI. V was clipped by 6 bases and J by 3 bases; unmatched bases: 6.

This clonotype was seen only a few times. The rearrangement links TRBV13 to TRBJ1-6; TRBD1 is a possible D gene (5 bases). CDR1 and CDR2 (germline): PRHDT, FYEKMQ (reference sequence). The CDR3 consists of 14 residues. Trimming left V 4 bases short and J 7 bases short, with 11 bases between. The CDR3 coding sequence is TGTGCCAGCAGCTGGGACCCTCAAAATTCACCCCTCCACTTT. It codes for CASSWDPQNSPLHF.